This T cell receptor beta chain was profiled in a study of blood T cell repertoires in COVID-19. Study information: The analysed material was cDNA or gDNA that came from T cells, B-cell-depleted T cells, or PBMCs.

About this clone itself: This specimen includes other DNA sequences encoding the same CDR3.

The germline V gene encodes CDR1 SGDLS and CDR2 YYNGEE. The CDR3 extends over 13 amino acids. V lost 3 bases, J lost 1 base, and 7 bases lay in between. Authors' methods: Reference gene primer amplification gave estimated nucleated cell counts. The table came from immunoSEQ multiplex PCR; TCRdb's copy has only in-frame clones and leaves some out. The D gene and trimming were derived from the DNA, and the V and J assignments and clone size from that table. The data contain about 200,000 clones, 75% to 90% of them singletons. This chain links TRBV9 with TRBJ1-1, with TRBD1 as a possible D gene (6 bases). The receptor was derived from a man aged 35-49 years with acute or convalescent COVID-19. The sequenced sample consisted of peripheral blood. The DNA of the CDR3 is TGTGCCAGCAGCGCGACAGGGAACACTGAAGCTTTCTTT. Protein product: CASSATGNTEAFF.